Described below is a single TCR beta chain sequence and its context. Antigen unknown. No neoadjuvant therapy was given to the selected pancreatic ductal adenocarcinoma patients before their surgery. Trimming at V came to 6 bases and at J to 6 bases, leaving 6 bases not matched to a gene. From germline, CDR1 is SNHLY and CDR2 FYNNEI. The CDR3 runs to 14 residues. The source of the sample is a study of T cells in pancreatic ductal adenocarcinoma. Points from the study as a whole: This surgical cohort overrepresents the minority presenting with early-stage disease. Unique clonotypes were about 8.2-fold more numerous in blood than in tumor. Blood clonality (approximately 0.07) did not differ significantly from tumor (about 0.112).

Repertoires were generated with immunoSEQ multiplex PCR, while TCRdb's copy carries only in-frame clones and drops some. The sample has roughly 100,000 clones, 90% to 95% seen once. The origin of this receptor is a human donor with pancreatic ductal adenocarcinoma. The chain links TRBV2 to TRBJ2-1; 9 nucleotides match TRBD2. Material for sequencing was PBMCs. The CDR3 reads CASRGTSSVNEQFF. CDR3 nucleotides: TGTGCCAGCAGAGGGACTAGCTCGGTCAATGAGCAGTTCTTC.